This T cell receptor beta chain comes out of a study of Graves' ophthalmopathy and Graves' hyperthyroidism. Findings and limits, study-wide: Sensitivity of about 90% and specificity of 65% to 83% were achieved when a 13-signature model separated ophthalmopathy from stable hyperthyroidism.

This clonotype was seen ten or more times. Its antigen is undetermined. RNA served as the template for amplifying TCR beta CDR3 regions. Second-round multiplex PCR came after first-round RT-PCR with HTBI primers. TCRdb itself ran the multiplex PCR reads through MiXCR, one entry per CDR3 protein. The sample carries about 400,000 distinct CDR3 sequences, 20% to 25% recorded once. PBMCs were isolated by Ficoll-Paque density gradient centrifugation, using roughly 9.7 ml of fresh peripheral blood as the starting material. CDR1 is MNHNS, CDR2 SASEGT, per germline. J gave up 8 bases and V 1 base, and 9 bases lay outside the gene matches. The CDR3 consists of 15 residues.

This sequence was found in a woman aged 18 to 35 with stable Graves' hyperthyroidism. V and J are TRBV6-1 and TRBJ1-2, with 8 bases aligning to TRBD1. Source material: peripheral blood. CDR3 sequence reads: CASSEVSGQAGGYTF. The CDR3 bases are TGTGCCAGCAGTGAAGTTTCGGGACAGGCAGGAGGCTACACCTTC.